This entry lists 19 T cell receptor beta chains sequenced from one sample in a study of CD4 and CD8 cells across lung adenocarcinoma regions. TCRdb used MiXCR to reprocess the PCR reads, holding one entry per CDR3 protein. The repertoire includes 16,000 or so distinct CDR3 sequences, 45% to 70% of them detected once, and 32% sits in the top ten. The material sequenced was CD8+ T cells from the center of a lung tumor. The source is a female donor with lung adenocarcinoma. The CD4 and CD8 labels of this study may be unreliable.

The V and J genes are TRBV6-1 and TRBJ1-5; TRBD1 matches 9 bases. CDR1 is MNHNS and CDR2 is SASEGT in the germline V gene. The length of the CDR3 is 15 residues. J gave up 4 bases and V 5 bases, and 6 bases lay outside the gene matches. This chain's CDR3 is CASSTGQGNNQPQHF. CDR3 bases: TGTGCCAGCAGTACAGGACAGGGGAATAATCAGCCCCAGCATTTT.

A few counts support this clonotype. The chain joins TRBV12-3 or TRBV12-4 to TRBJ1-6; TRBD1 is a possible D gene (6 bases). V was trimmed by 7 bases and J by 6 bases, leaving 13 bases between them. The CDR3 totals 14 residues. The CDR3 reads CASNGGQFNSPLHF. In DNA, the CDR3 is TGTGCCAGCAATGGCGGACAGTTTAATTCACCCCTCCACTTT.

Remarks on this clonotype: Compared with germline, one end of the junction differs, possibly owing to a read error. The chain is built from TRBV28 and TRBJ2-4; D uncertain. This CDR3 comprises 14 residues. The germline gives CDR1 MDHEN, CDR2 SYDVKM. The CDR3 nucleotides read TGTGCCAGCAGTTGGGTGCGAGCCACAAATACGCAGTACTTT. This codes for CASSWVRATNTQYF.

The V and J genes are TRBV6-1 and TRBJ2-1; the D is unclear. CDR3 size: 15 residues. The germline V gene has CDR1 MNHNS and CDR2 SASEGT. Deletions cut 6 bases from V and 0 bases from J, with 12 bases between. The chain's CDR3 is CASRFLTASYNEQFF. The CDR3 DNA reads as TGTGCCAGCAGATTTTTGACGGCCTCCTACAATGAGCAGTTCTTC.

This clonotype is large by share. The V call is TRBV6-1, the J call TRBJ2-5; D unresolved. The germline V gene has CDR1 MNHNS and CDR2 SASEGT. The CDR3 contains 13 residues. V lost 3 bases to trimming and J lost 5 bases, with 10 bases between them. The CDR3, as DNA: TGTGCCAGCAGTGACAGTCACTTCGAGACCCAGTACTTC. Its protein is CASSDSHFETQYF.

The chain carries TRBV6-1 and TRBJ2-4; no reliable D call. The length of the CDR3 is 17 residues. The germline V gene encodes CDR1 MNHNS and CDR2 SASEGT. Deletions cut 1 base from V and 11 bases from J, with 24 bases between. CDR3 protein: CASSEVLRGRQEGFQYF. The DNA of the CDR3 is TGTGCCAGCAGTGAAGTACTGCGAGGCCGTCAAGAAGGGTTTCAGTACTTC.

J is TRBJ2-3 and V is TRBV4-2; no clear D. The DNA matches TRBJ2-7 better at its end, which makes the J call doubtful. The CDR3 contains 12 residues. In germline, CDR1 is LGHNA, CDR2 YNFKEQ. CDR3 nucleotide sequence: TGTGCCAGCAGTCCGGGCTCCGATACGCAGTACTTC. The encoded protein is CASSPGSDTQYF.

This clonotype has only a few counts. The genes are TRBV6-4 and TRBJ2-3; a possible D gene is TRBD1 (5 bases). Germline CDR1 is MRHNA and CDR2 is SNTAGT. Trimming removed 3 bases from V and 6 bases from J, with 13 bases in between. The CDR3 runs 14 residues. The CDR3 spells CASSEGLVSDTQYF. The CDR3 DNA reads TGTGCCAGCAGTGAGGGGCTAGTTTCGGATACGCAGTATTTT.

CDR3 amino acids: CASGNPAGATDTQYF. The CDR3 DNA reads TGTGCCAGCGGGAATCCAGCGGGAGCCACAGATACGCAGTATTTT. V is TRBV12-3 or TRBV12-4 and J is TRBJ2-3, with 8 bases that match TRBD2. Unmatched junction bases numbered 9, after V lost 8 bases and J lost 2 bases. The CDR3 loop spans 15 amino acids.

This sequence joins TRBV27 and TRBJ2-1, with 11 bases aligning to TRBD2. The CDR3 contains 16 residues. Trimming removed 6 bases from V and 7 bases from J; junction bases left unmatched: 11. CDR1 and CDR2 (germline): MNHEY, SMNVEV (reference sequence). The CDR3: CASRTTSGSLFNEQFF. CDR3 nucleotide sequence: TGTGCCAGCAGGACCACTAGCGGGAGCCTTTTTAATGAGCAGTTCTTC.

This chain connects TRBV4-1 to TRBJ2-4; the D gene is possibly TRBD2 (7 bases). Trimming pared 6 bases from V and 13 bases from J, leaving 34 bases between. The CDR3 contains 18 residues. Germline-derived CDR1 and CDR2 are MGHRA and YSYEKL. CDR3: CASRRADGGRGATDTQYF. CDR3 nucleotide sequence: TGCGCCAGCAGGCGCGCAGACGGGGGGCGGGGAGCCACAGACACGCAGTACTTC.

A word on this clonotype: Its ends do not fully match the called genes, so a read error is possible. DNA for the CDR3: TGTGCGAGCAGGGGGGGCCGTGACAAAGATACCCAGTACTTC. Protein product: CASRGGRDKDTQYF. V and J are TRBV6-1 and TRBJ2-5, with D perhaps being TRBD1 or TRBD2 (7 bases each). Germline V lookup: CDR1 MNHNS, CDR2 SASEGT. The CDR3 has 14 amino acids.

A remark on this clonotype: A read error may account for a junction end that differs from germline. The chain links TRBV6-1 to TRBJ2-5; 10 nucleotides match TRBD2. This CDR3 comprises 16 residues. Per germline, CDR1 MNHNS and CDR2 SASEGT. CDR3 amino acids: CASRASGGRDKETQYF. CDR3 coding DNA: TGTGCCAGCAGGGCTAGCGGGGGCCGAGACAAAGAGACGCAGTATTTC.

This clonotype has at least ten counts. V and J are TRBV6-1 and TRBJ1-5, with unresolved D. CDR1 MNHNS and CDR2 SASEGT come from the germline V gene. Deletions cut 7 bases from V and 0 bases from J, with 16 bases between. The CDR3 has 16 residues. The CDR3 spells CASKGSGGYSNQPQHF. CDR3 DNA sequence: TGTGCCAGCAAAGGGTCCGGCGGTTATAGCAATCAGCCCCAGCATTTT.

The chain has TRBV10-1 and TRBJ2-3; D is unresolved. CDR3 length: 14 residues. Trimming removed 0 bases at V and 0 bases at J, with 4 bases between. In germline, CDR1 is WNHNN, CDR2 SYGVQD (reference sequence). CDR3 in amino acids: CASSESPSTDTQYF. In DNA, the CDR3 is TGCGCCAGCAGTGAGTCCCCTAGCACAGATACGCAGTATTTT.

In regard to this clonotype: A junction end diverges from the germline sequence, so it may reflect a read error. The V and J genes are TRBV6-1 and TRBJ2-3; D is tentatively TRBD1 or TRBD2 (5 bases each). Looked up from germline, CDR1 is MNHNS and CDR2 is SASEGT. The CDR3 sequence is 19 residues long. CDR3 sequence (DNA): TGTGCCAGCAGTCGACGGATGGGGGTCCAGGTTGTCAGCACCGATACGCAGTATTTT. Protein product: CASSRRMGVQVVSTDTQYF.

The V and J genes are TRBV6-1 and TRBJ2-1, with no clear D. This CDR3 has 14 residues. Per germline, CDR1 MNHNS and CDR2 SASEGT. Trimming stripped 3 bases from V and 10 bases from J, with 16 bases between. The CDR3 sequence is CASSDQPIGYEQFF. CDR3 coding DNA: TGTGCCAGCAGTGACCAGCCGATTGGTTACGAGCAGTTCTTC.

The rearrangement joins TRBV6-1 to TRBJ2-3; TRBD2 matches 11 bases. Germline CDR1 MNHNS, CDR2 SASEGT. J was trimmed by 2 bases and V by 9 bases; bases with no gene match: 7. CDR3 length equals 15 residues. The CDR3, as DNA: TGTGCCAGTTGGGGGACTAGCGGACACACAGATACGCAGTATTTT. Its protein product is CASWGTSGHTDTQYF.

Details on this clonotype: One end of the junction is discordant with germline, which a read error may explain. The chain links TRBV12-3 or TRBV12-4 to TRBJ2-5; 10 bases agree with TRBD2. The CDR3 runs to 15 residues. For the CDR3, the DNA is TGTGCCAGCAGTTTAGATGGCCTAGCGGGGGCCTCTCGATTCTTC. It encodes CASSLDGLAGASRFF.